This T cell receptor (beta chain) was recovered during a study of OX40 agonist ivuxolimab in advanced cancers. Overall study context: Patients got intravenous ivuxolimab at 0.01 to 10 mg/kg every 2 weeks. Patients treated during dose escalation were battling hepatocellular carcinoma, melanoma, renal cell or head and neck cancer.

The CDR3 is 17 residues long. The germline V gene has CDR1 LNHNV and CDR2 YYDKDF (reference sequence). Deletions cut 5 bases from V and 2 bases from J, with 21 bases between. Note on this clone: The antigen is unknown.

Repertoires were generated with immunoSEQ multiplex PCR, while TCRdb's copy carries only in-frame clones and drops some. The table lists around 12,000 clones, around four fifths of them singletons. Study-wide results and limits: Expanded clones tended on average to be more numerous among CD8+ T cells than CD4+.

The chain is built from TRBV15 and TRBJ2-5; D may be TRBD1 (6 bases). This TCR was sampled from an adult with an advanced solid tumor such as melanoma, head and neck, liver or kidney cancer. Material: CD4+ or CD8+ T cells sorted from blood, obtained in a trial of the OX40 agonist ivuxolimab. This chain's CDR3 is CATSAEKDSWEQETQYF. The DNA of the CDR3 is TGTGCCACCAGCGCCGAGAAGGACAGTTGGGAACAAGAGACCCAGTACTTC.